This note documents a single TCR beta chain sequence. Distinct nucleotide sequences in the sample also encode this CDR3. The sample originates from a study of shared clonotypes between healthy human individuals. The CDR3 runs to 13 residues. Trimming removed 6 bases from V and 3 bases from J, with 9 bases in between. Germline-derived CDR1 and CDR2 are LNHDA and SQIVND (reference sequence). Sequencing used immunoSEQ multiplex PCR; TCRdb keeps in-frame clones, though not all of them. Among millions of clones listed, 95% were seen once. This chain links TRBV19 with TRBJ1-5; tentative D call: TRBD1 (6 bases). The sequenced material came from naive CD4+ T cells sorted from blood. The sample's subset: CD45RA+ positively selected. The source of this sequence is a man younger than 30 in good health. CDR3 region: CASSQGSNQPQHF. CDR3 nucleotide sequence: TGTGCCAGTAGCCAGGGGTCCAATCAGCCCCAGCATTTT.